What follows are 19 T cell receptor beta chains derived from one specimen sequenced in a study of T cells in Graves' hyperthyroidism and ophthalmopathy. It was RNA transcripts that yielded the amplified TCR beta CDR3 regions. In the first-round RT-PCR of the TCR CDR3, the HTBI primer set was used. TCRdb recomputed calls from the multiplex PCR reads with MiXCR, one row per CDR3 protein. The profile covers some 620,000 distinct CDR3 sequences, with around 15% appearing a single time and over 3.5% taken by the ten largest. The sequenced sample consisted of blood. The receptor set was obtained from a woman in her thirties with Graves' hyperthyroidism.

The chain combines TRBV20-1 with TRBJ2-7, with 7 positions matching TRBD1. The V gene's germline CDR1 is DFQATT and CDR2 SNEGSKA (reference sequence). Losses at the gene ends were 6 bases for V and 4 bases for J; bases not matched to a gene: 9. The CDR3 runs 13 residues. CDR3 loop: CSARTGVKYEQYF. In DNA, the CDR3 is TGCAGTGCCCGGACAGGCGTTAAATACGAGCAGTACTTC.

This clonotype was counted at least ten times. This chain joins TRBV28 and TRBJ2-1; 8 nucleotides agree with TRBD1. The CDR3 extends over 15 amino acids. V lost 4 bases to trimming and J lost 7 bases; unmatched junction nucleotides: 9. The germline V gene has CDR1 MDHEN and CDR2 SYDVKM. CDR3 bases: TGTGCCAGCAGTTCTCCAGGACAGGGAAGAAATGAGCAGTTCTTC. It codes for CASSSPGQGRNEQFF. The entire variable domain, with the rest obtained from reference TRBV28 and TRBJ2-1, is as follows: DVKVTQSSRYLVKRTGEKVFLECVQDMDHENMFWYRQDPGLGLRLIYFSYDVKMKEKGDIPEGYSVSREKKERFSLILESASTNQTSMYLCASSSPGQGRNEQFFGPGTRLTVL.

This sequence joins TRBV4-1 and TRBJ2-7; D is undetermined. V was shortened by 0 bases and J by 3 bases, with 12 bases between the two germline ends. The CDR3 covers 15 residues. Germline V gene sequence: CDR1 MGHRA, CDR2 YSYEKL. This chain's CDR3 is CASSQDPRSDYEQYF. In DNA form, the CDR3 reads TGCGCCAGCAGCCAAGATCCCAGGTCGGACTACGAGCAGTACTTC.

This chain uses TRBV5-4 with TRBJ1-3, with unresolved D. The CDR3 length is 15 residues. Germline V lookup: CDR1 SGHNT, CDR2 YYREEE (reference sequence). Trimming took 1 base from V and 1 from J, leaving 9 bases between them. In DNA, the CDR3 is TGTGCCAGCAGCTTGAATTCGGGTTCTGGAAACACCATATATTTT. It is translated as CASSLNSGSGNTIYF.

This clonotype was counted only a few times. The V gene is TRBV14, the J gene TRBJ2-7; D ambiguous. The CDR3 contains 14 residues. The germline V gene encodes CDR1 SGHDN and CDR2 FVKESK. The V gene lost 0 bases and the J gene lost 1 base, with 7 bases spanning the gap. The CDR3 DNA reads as TGTGCCAGCAGCCAAGATGGCTTATCCTACGAGCAGTACTTC. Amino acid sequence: CASSQDGLSYEQYF.

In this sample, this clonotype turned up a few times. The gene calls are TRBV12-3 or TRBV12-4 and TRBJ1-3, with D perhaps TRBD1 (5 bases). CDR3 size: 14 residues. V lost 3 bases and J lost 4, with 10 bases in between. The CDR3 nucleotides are TGTGCCAGCAGTTTTGCGGACACAGGAAACACCATATATTTT. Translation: CASSFADTGNTIYF.

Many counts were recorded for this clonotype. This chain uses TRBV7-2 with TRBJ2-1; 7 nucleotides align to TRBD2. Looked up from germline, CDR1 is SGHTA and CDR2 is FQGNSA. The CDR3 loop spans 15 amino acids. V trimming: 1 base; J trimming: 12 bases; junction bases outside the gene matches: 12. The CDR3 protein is CASSLVTRGDYGQFF. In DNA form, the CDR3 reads TGTGCCAGCAGCTTAGTAACACGGGGGGATTATGGGCAGTTCTTC.

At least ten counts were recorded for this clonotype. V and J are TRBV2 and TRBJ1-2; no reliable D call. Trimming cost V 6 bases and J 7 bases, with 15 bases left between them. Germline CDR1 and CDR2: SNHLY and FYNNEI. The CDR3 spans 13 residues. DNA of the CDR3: TGTGCCAGCAGCCCCCGGCGGGATTTTGGCTACACCTTC. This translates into CASSPRRDFGYTF. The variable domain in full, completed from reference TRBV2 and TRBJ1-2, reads EPEVTQTPSHQVTQMGQEVILRCVPISNHLYFYWYRQILGQKVEFLVSFYNNEISEKSEIFDDQFSVERPDGSNFTLKIRSTKLEDSAMYFCASSPRRDFGYTFGSGTRLTVV.

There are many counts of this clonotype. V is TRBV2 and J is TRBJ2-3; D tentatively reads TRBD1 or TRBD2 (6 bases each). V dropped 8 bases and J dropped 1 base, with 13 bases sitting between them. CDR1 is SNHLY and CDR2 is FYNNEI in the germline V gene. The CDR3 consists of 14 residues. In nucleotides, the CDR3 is TGTGCCAGCGACGGGGGCGGGCGCACAGATACGCAGTATTTT. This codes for CASDGGGRTDTQYF.

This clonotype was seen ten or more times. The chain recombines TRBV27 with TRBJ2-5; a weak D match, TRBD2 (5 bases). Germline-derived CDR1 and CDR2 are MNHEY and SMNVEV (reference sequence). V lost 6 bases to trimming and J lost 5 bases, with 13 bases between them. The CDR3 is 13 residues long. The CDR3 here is CASSPTRRETQYF. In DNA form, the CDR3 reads TGTGCCAGCAGCCCAACTAGGAGGGAGACCCAGTACTTC.

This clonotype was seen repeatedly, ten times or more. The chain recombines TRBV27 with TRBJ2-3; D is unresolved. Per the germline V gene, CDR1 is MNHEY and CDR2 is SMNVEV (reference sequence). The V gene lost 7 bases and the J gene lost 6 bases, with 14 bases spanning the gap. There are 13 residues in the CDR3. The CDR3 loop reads CASTRSSDDTQYF. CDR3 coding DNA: TGTGCCAGCACAAGGTCGTCAGACGATACGCAGTATTTT.

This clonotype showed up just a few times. CDR3 region: CASSEASRVAGNTIYF. CDR3 DNA: TGTGCCAGCAGTGAGGCAAGCAGGGTGGCTGGAAACACCATATATTTT. This chain uses TRBV6-1 with TRBJ1-3; D might be TRBD1 (5 bases). This CDR3 contains 16 residues. Trimming removed 3 bases from V and 2 bases from J, with 14 bases in between. Germline V gene sequence: CDR1 MNHNS, CDR2 SASEGT.

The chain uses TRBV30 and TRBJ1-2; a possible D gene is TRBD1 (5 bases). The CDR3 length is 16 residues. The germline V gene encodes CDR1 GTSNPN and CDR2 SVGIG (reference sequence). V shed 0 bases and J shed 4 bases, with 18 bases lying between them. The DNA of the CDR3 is TGTGCCTGGAGTGTACGGGGACTCCTTCAAAGCTATGGCTACACCTTC. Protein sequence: CAWSVRGLLQSYGYTF.

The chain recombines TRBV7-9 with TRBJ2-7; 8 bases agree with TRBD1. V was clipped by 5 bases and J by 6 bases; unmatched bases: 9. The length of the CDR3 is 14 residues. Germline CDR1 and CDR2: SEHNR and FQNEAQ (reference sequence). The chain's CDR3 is CASSRGDRSLEQYF. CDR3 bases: TGTGCCAGCAGCAGGGGGGACAGGTCGCTCGAGCAGTACTTC.

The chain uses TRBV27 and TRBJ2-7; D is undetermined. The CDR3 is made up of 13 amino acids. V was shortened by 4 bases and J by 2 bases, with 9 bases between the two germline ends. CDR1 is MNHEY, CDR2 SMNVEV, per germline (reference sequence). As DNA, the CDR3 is TGTGCCAGCAGTTGGGATCCTACCTACGAGCAGTACTTC. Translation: CASSWDPTYEQYF.

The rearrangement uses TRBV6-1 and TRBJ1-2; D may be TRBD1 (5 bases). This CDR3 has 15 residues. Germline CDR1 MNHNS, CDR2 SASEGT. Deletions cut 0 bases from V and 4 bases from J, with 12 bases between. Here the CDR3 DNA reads TGTGCCAGCAGTGAAGCGGCAGGGTCTGGCTATGGCTACACCTTC. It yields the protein CASSEAAGSGYGYTF.

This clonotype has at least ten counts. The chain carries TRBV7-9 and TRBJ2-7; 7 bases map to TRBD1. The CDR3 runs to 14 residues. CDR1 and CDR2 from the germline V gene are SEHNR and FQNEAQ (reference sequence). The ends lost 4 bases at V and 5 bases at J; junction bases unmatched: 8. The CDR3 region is CASSSQGNGHEQYF. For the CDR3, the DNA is TGTGCCAGCAGCTCACAGGGGAACGGGCACGAGCAGTACTTC.

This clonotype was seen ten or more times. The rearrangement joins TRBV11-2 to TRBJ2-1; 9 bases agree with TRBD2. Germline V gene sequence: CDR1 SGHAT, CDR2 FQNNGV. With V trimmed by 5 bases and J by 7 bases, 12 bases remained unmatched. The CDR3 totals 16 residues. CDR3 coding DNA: TGTGCCAGCAGCCATGGGTTGGTAGCGGGAGCAAATGAGCAGTTCTTC. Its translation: CASSHGLVAGANEQFF.

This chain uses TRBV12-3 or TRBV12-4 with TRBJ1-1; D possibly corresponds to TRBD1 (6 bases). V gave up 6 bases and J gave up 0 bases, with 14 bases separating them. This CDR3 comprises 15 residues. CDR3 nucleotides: TGTGCCAGCAGACATGACCAGGGGATGAACACTGAAGCTTTCTTT. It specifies CASRHDQGMNTEAFF.